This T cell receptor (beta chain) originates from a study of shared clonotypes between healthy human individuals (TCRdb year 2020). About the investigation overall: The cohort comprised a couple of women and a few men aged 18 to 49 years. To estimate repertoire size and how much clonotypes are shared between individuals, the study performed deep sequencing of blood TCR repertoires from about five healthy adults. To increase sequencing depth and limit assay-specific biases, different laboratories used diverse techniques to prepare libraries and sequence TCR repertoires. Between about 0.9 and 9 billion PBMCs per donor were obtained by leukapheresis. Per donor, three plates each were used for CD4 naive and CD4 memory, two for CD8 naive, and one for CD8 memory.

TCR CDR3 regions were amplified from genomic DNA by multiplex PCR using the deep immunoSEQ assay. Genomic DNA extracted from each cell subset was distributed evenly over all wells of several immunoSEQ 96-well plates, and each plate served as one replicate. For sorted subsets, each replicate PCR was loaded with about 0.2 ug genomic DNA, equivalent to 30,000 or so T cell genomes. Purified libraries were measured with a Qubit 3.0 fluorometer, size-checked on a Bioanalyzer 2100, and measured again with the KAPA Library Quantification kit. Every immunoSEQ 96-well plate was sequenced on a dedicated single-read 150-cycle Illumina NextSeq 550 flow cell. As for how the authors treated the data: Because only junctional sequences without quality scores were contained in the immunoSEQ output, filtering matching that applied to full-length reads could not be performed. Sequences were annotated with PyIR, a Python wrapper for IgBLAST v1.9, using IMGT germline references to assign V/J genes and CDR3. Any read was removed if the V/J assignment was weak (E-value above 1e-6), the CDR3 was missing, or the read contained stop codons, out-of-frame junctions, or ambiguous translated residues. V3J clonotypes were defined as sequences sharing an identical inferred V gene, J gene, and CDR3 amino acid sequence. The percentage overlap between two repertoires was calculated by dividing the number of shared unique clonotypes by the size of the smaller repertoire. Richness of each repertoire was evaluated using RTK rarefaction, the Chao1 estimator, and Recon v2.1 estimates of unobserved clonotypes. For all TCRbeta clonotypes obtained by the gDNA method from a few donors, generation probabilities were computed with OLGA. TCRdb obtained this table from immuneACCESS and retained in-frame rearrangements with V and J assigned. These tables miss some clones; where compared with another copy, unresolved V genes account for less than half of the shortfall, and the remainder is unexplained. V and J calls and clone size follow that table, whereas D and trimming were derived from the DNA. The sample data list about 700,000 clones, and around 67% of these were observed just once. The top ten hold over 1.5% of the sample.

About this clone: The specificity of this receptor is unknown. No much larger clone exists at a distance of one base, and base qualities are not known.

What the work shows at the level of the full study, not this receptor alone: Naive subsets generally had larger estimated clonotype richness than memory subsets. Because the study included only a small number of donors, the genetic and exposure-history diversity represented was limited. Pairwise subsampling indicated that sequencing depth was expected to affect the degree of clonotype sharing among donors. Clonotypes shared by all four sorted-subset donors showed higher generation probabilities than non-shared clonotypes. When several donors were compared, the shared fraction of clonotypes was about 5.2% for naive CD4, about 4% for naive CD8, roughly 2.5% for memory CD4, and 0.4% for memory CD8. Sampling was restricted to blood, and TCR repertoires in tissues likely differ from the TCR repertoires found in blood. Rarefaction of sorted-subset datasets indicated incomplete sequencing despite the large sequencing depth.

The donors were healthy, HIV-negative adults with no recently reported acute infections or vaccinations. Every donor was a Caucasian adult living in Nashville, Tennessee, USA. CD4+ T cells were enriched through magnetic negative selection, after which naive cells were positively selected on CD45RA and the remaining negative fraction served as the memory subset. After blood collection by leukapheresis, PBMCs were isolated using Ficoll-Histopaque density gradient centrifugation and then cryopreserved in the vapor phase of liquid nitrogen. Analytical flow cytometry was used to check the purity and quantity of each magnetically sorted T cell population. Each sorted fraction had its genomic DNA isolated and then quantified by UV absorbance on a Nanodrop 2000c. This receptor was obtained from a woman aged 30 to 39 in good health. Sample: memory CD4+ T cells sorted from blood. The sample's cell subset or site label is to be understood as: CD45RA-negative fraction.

This receptor has the CDR3 CASSSGTGGGFSHEQYF. The sequence in DNA is TGTGCCAGCAGTTCCGGGACAGGGGGCGGTTTTTCCCACGAGCAGTACTTC. Recombination linked TRBV28 to TRBJ2-7; the junction holds 12 bases that match TRBD1. Unmatched junction bases come to 12, with V trimmed by 4 bases and J by 5 bases. CDR1 and CDR2, looked up from the germline V gene, are MDHEN and SYDVKM. Its CDR3 holds 17 amino acids, cysteine through phenylalanine. The DNA shown is the 51-base CDR3, in frame from base 1.